Following are 32 T cell receptor beta chains from one sample sequenced in a study of blood T cell repertoires in COVID-19. TCRdb's copy holds only in-frame clones and misses some; the assay was immunoSEQ multiplex PCR. Seen here are over 150,000 clones, 70% to 90% observed once, and the top ten hold more than 7.5%. Sequencing was performed on peripheral blood. The origin of the receptors is a woman aged 55-70 years with COVID-19, enrolled during active disease.

The V gene is TRBV7-8, the J gene TRBJ1-5; D perhaps matches TRBD1 (6 bases). Trimming pared 3 bases from V and 6 bases from J, leaving 18 bases between. Germline V lookup: CDR1 SGHVS, CDR2 FQNEAQ. This CDR3 has 16 amino acids. The CDR3 DNA follows: TGTGCCAGCAGCTTGACCGGGGACACCTTTCCTCAGCCCCAGCATTTT. Protein product: CASSLTGDTFPQPQHF.

This clone was seen a single time. The rearrangement uses TRBV7-3 and TRBJ2-1; TRBD2 agrees at 9 bases. Trimming cost V 5 bases and J 7 bases; bases outside gene matches: 12. The CDR3 contains 16 residues. Germline assignment: CDR1 SGHTA and CDR2 FQGTGA. CDR3 sequence reads: CASSQRPGGGGNEQFF. The CDR3, as DNA: TGTGCCAGCAGCCAGAGGCCTGGCGGGGGGGGAAATGAGCAGTTCTTC.

The chain recombines TRBV7-2 with TRBJ2-7; possibly TRBD2 for D (6 bases). V lost 2 bases and J 2 bases, leaving 10 bases between the germline ends. Germline V gives CDR1 SGHTA, CDR2 FQGNSA. This CDR3 contains 14 residues. Here the CDR3 DNA reads TGTGCCAGCAGCTTAACTAGCACCACCTACGAGCAGTACGTC. Amino acids: CASSLTSTTYEQYV.

The chain couples TRBV7-2 to TRBJ2-2; a possible D gene is TRBD1 (6 bases). In germline, CDR1 is SGHTA, CDR2 FQGNSA. This CDR3 has 19 residues. The CDR3 region is CATYPPQGIGRRNTGELFF. In nucleotides, the CDR3 is TGTGCAACCTATCCCCCTCAGGGGATAGGTCGGCGGAACACCGGGGAGCTGTTTTTT.

This chain links TRBV3-1 (or the pseudogene TRBV3-2) with TRBJ1-1; tentative D call: TRBD1 (6 bases). There are 15 residues in the CDR3. V lost 4 bases and J lost 2, with 14 bases in between. CDR1 LGHDT and CDR2 YNNKEL come from the germline V gene (reference sequence). CDR3 sequence reads: CASSRSGGGNTEAFF. In DNA form, the CDR3 reads TGTGCCAGCAGCCGTTCGGGGGGGGGCAACACTGAAGCTTTCTTT.

The chain employs TRBV12-5 and TRBJ2-1, with D perhaps matching TRBD2 (6 bases). V lost 0 bases and J lost 14, with 11 bases in between. CDR3 length equals 12 residues. The germline CDR1 and CDR2 sequences are LGHNT and FRNRAP. CDR3 region: CASGLVRREEFF. The CDR3 region has the DNA TGTGCTAGTGGTTTGGTACGTAGGGAGGAGTTCTTC.

This clone was observed once. The chain carries TRBV2 and TRBJ2-5, with 7 bases identical to TRBD2. Per germline, CDR1 SNHLY and CDR2 FYNNEI. The ends lost 3 bases at V and 2 bases at J; junction bases unmatched: 6. The CDR3 is made up of 15 amino acids. The CDR3 protein is CASSDLAVWQETQYF. CDR3 bases: TGTGCCAGCAGTGACCTAGCGGTTTGGCAAGAGACCCAGTACTTC.

The chain carries TRBV18 and TRBJ2-3; a weak D match, TRBD2 (6 bases). Trimming left V 3 bases short and J 6 bases short, with 13 bases between. Germline assignment: CDR1 KGHSH and CDR2 LQKENI. The CDR3 runs to 14 residues. This chain's CDR3 is CASSPGLPPDTQYF. The DNA for the CDR3 is TGTGCCAGCTCACCGGGACTCCCCCCGGATACGCAGTATTTT.

This chain joins TRBV2 and TRBJ2-2; TRBD2 agrees at 13 bases. The CDR3 covers 15 residues. Germline loops: CDR1 SNHLY, CDR2 FYNNEI. J lost 3 bases, V lost 8 bases, and 3 bases had no gene match. The CDR3 region has the DNA TGTGCCAGCGTAGGACTAGCGGGAGACACCGGGGAGCTGTTTTTT. This sequence encodes CASVGLAGDTGELFF.

The chain carries TRBV19 and TRBJ1-4; 8 bases fit TRBD1. Germline assignment: CDR1 LNHDA and CDR2 SQIVND (reference sequence). This CDR3 contains 18 residues. The V segment lost 4 bases and the J segment 4 bases; nucleotides outside the gene matches: 14. CDR3 sequence reads: CASSTGQASAPVNEKLFF. DNA for the CDR3: TGTGCCAGTAGTACGGGACAGGCTTCGGCCCCCGTTAATGAAAAACTGTTTTTT.

The DNA for the CDR3 is TGTGCCAGTAGTATATATGTCGGGACAGGGGGCCAAGATACGCAGTATTTT. This translates into CASSIYVGTGGQDTQYF. The rearrangement links TRBV19 to TRBJ2-3, with 12 nucleotides matching TRBD1. The CDR3 is made up of 17 amino acids. CDR1 is LNHDA and CDR2 is SQIVND in the germline V gene (reference sequence). After removal of 2 bases from V and 5 bases from J, the junction contained 8 bases not matched to a gene.

This clone was seen a single time. The chain joins TRBV7-6 to TRBJ2-1, with D perhaps matching TRBD1 (5 bases). The CDR3 spans 15 residues. Germline lookup yields CDR1 SGHVS and CDR2 FNYEAQ. V was clipped by 1 base and J by 6 bases, with 13 bases between them. CDR3 region: CASSLVAQGVNEQFF. CDR3 DNA sequence: TGTGCCAGCAGCTTAGTAGCTCAGGGTGTCAATGAGCAGTTCTTC.

This chain joins TRBV5-1 and TRBJ2-2; D might be TRBD1 (6 bases). CDR1 SGHRS and CDR2 YFSETQ come from the germline V gene. The CDR3 spans 15 residues. Trimming pared 5 bases from V and 2 bases from J, leaving 13 bases between. The CDR3 region has the DNA TGCGCCAGCAGAACCGGGACATCTAACACCGGGGAGCTGTTTTTT. It specifies CASRTGTSNTGELFF.

The chain recombines TRBV14 with TRBJ1-1; no definite D call. V lost 8 bases, J lost 1 base, and 8 bases lay in between. Looked up from germline, CDR1 is SGHDN and CDR2 is FVKESK. This CDR3 spans 12 amino acids. CDR3 in DNA: TGTGCCAGCGCCAGGCAGAACACTGAAGCTTTCTTT. This encodes CASARQNTEAFF.

The rearrangement joins TRBV5-1 to TRBJ1-1; D is perhaps TRBD1 (6 bases). CDR1 and CDR2 from the germline V gene are SGHRS and YFSETQ. The CDR3 spans 14 residues. Between the trimmed V and J ends, which lost 4 bases and 8 bases, there was a span of 18 bases. The CDR3 sequence: CASSLDTTGIEAFF. CDR3 sequence (DNA): TGCGCCAGCAGCCTAGATACGACAGGTATAGAAGCTTTCTTT.

This clone was recorded only once. V and J are TRBV3-1 (or the pseudogene TRBV3-2) and TRBJ1-4; D may be TRBD1 (5 bases). This CDR3 contains 18 residues. Germline V gene data show CDR1 as LGHDT and CDR2 as YNNKEL (reference sequence). The V end lost 3 bases, the J end lost 7 bases, and 24 bases lay between the germline ends. The CDR3 region is CASSHNRGSGLGGEKLFF. The CDR3 DNA is TGTGCCAGCAGCCACAATAGAGGCTCGGGGCTCGGGGGTGAAAAACTGTTTTTT.

The chain is built from TRBV3-1 (or the pseudogene TRBV3-2) and TRBJ1-5; D possibly corresponds to TRBD1 (6 bases). The CDR3 extends over 15 amino acids. In germline, CDR1 is LGHDT, CDR2 YNNKEL (reference sequence). V gave up 1 base and J gave up 5 bases, with 12 bases separating them. The CDR3 bases are TGTGCCAGCAGCCAAGGGACAGCTTATGATCAGCCCCAGCATTTT. Its protein product is CASSQGTAYDQPQHF.

This clone was detected a few times. This chain joins TRBV6-5 and TRBJ2-2; D may be TRBD2 (6 bases). Germline V gene sequence: CDR1 MNHEY, CDR2 SVGAGI. CDR3 size: 14 residues. The chain's CDR3 is CAIKGRTNTGELFF. DNA of the CDR3: TGTGCGATCAAGGGGAGGACGAACACCGGGGAGCTGTTTTTT.

This chain joins TRBV19 and TRBJ2-3; possible D gene TRBD1, 6 bases. The germline V gene encodes CDR1 LNHDA and CDR2 SQIVND (reference sequence). Trimming removed 7 bases at V and 0 bases at J, with 11 bases between. The CDR3 runs to 14 residues. CDR3 amino acids: CASTTTGSTDTQYF. The CDR3 DNA reads as TGTGCCAGTACGACGACAGGCAGCACAGATACGCAGTATTTT.

The gene calls are TRBV11-2 and TRBJ2-2, with D tentatively TRBD1 (5 bases). The CDR3 has 16 amino acids. Germline V CDR1 and CDR2: SGHAT, FQNNGV. The V gene lost 0 bases and the J gene lost 1 base, with 9 bases spanning the gap. CDR3 sequence: CASSLEQALNTGELFF. CDR3 nucleotide sequence: TGTGCCAGCAGCTTAGAACAGGCATTGAACACCGGGGAGCTGTTTTTT.

This rearrangement joins TRBV3-1 (or the pseudogene TRBV3-2) to TRBJ2-4, with D possibly TRBD2 on 6 matching bases. The V end lost 3 bases, the J end lost 2 bases, and 14 bases lay between the germline ends. Germline values: CDR1 LGHDT, CDR2 YNNKEL (reference sequence). This CDR3 has 16 amino acids. The CDR3 loop reads CASSQETSVTKNIQYF. For the CDR3, the DNA is TGTGCCAGCAGCCAGGAGACTAGTGTGACCAAAAACATTCAGTACTTC.

The gene calls are TRBV6-5 and TRBJ1-3, with TRBD1 as a possible D gene (5 bases). Germline values: CDR1 MNHEY, CDR2 SVGAGI. Between the trimmed V and J ends, which lost 10 bases and 4 bases, there was a span of 11 bases. The CDR3 contains 12 residues. The CDR3 here is CATLEGGNTIYF. The CDR3 bases are TGTGCCACACTGGAGGGGGGAAACACCATATATTTT.

The chain links TRBV9 to TRBJ2-7; 14 bases line up with TRBD2. V lost 3 bases to trimming and J lost 7 bases; unmatched junction nucleotides: 3. The germline V gene has CDR1 SGDLS and CDR2 YYNGEE. The CDR3 spans 14 residues. This chain's CDR3 is CASSAGLAGEEQYF. CDR3 coding DNA: TGTGCCAGCAGCGCGGGACTAGCGGGAGAAGAGCAGTACTTC.

In the case of this clone: Distinct nucleotide sequences in the sample also encode this CDR3. The rearrangement joins TRBV9 to TRBJ1-1, with 8 bases aligning to TRBD1. The CDR3 covers 14 residues. The trim removed 4 bases at V and 4 bases at J, leaving 6 bases unmatched. Germline V gene lookup returns CDR1 SGDLS and CDR2 YYNGEE. CDR3 amino acids: CASSPRTGPTEAFF. The CDR3 coding sequence is TGTGCCAGCAGCCCCCGGACAGGGCCCACTGAAGCTTTCTTT.

CDR3 in amino acids: CASRKDQSQGTQYF. The CDR3 coding sequence is TGTGCCAGCAGGAAGGACCAATCACAGGGGACCCAGTACTTC. The chain has TRBV6-5 and TRBJ2-5; D may be TRBD1 (6 bases). With 6 bases removed from V and 7 bases from J, the gap between germline ends came to 18 bases. Germline lookup yields CDR1 MNHEY and CDR2 SVGAGI. This CDR3 has 14 amino acids.

This chain uses TRBV3-1 (or the pseudogene TRBV3-2) with TRBJ2-6; possible D gene TRBD1, 6 bases. The CDR3 consists of 19 residues. V shed 0 bases and J shed 0 bases, with 15 bases lying between them. The V gene's germline CDR1 is LGHDT and CDR2 YNNKEL (reference sequence). The CDR3 DNA is TGTGCCAGCAGCCAAGATTGGGCAGGGGCGACCTCTGGGGCCAACGTCCTGACTTTC. This gives the protein CASSQDWAGATSGANVLTF.

This clone was found a few times. The chain links TRBV4-1 to TRBJ1-3; D is ambiguous. The germline V and J ends were trimmed by 11 bases and 5 bases, with 19 bases remaining between them. The CDR3 totals 14 residues. The V gene's germline CDR1 is MGHRA and CDR2 YSYEKL. CDR3 in amino acids: CAWTGRTSRNTIYF. The CDR3 DNA is TGCGCCTGGACTGGCAGGACCTCCAGAAACACCATATATTTT.

This chain uses TRBV5-1 with TRBJ2-1; 7 nucleotides agree with TRBD1. CDR3 length: 14 residues. The ends lost 6 bases at V and 4 bases at J; junction bases unmatched: 7. Germline V gene lookup returns CDR1 SGHRS and CDR2 YFSETQ. The CDR3 bases are TGCGCCAGCACTCCGGGACAGTTATACAATGAGCAGTTCTTC. Its protein is CASTPGQLYNEQFF.

V and J are TRBV6-5 and TRBJ2-1; 8 nucleotides align to TRBD2. This CDR3 has 13 residues. V dropped 8 bases and J dropped 5; count of bases not matched to a gene: 5. The germline V gene encodes CDR1 MNHEY and CDR2 SVGAGI. CDR3 region: CASHRGGDNEQFF. Here the CDR3 DNA reads TGTGCCAGCCATCGGGGGGGGGACAATGAGCAGTTCTTC.

The rearrangement links TRBV7-9 to TRBJ1-5, with D possibly TRBD1 on 5 matching bases. CDR3 length: 14 residues. Trimming left V 5 bases short and J 9 bases short, with 17 bases between. Germline V gene sequence: CDR1 SEHNR, CDR2 FQNEAQ (reference sequence). CDR3 in DNA: TGTGCCAGCAGCCTAGAACCCAGGCAGGGGCCCCAGCATTTT. The encoded protein is CASSLEPRQGPQHF.

The chain's CDR3 is CASSPGTAGNTIYF. The CDR3 DNA reads TGTGCCAGCTCACCAGGGACAGCTGGAAACACCATATATTTT. The chain links TRBV18 to TRBJ1-3; 7 bases are a match to TRBD1. This CDR3 region has 14 residues. In germline, CDR1 is KGHSH, CDR2 LQKENI. The junction had 0 bases not matched to a gene; V was cut back by 2 bases and J by 2 bases.

The gene calls are TRBV5-4 and TRBJ2-7, with 9 nucleotides matching TRBD2. J lost 2 bases, V lost 3 bases, and 6 bases had no gene match. CDR1 is SGHNT, CDR2 YYREEE, per germline (reference sequence). This CDR3 region has 15 residues. The CDR3: CASSSRLAATYEQYF. The CDR3 DNA sequence: TGTGCCAGCAGCTCACGACTAGCGGCGACCTACGAGCAGTACTTC.